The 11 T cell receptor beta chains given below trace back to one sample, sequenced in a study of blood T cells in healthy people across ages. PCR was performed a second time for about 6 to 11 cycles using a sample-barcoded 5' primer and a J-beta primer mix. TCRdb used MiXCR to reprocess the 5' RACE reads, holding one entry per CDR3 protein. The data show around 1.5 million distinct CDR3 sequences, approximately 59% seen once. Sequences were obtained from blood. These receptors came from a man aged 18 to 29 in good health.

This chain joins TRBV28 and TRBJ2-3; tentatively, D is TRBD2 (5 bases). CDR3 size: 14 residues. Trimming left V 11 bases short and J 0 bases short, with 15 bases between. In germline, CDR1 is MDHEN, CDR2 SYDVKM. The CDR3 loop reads CAGTAVSSTDTQYF. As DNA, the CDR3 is TGTGCCGGCACAGCGGTCTCTAGCACAGATACGCAGTATTTT.

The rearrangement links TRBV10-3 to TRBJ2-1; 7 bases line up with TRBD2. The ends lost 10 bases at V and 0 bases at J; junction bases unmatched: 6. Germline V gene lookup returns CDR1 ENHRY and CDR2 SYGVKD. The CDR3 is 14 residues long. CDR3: CATSREGSYNEQFF. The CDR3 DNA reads TGTGCCACCAGCAGGGAGGGCTCCTACAATGAGCAGTTCTTC.

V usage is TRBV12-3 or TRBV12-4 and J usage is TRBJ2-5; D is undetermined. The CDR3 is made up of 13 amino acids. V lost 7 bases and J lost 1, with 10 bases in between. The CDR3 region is CASTVHAQETQYF. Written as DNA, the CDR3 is TGTGCCAGCACCGTACACGCCCAAGAGACCCAGTACTTC.

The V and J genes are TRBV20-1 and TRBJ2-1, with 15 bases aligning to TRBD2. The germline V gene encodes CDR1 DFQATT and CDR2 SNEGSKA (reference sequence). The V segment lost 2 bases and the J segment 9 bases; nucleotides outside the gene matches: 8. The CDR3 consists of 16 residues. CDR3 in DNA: TGCAGTGCTAGAACAAGGACTAGCGGGAGGGCTAGTGAGCAGTTCTTC. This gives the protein CSARTRTSGRASEQFF.

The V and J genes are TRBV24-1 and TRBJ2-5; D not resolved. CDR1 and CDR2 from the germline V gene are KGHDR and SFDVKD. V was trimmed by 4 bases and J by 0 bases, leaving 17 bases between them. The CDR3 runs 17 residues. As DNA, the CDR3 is TGTGCCACCAGTGAAATTCGCTTAGGAAGTTACCAAGAGACCCAGTACTTC. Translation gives CATSEIRLGSYQETQYF.

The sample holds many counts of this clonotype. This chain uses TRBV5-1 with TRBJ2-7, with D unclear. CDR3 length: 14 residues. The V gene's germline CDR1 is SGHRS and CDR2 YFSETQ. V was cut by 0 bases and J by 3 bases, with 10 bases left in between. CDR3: CASSLGLEVYEQYF. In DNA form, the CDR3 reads TGCGCCAGCAGCTTGGGGCTAGAGGTCTACGAGCAGTACTTC.

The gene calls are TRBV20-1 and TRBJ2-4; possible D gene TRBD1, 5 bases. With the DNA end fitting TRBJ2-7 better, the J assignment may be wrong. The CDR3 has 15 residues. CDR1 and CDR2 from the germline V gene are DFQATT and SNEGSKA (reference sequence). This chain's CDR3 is CSARDLRTPTYEQYF. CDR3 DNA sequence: TGCAGTGCTAGAGATCTCAGGACACCTACCTACGAGCAGTACTTC.

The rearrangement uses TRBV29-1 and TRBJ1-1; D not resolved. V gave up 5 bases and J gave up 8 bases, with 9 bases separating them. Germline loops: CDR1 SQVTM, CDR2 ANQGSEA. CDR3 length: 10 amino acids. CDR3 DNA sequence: TGCAGCGTTTCGGAGGGAGAAGCTTTCTTT. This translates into CSVSEGEAFF.

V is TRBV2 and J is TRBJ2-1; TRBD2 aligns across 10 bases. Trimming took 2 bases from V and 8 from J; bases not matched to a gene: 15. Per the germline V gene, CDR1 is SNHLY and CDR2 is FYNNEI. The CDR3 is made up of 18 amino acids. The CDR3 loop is CASSEHGPAGGVLDEQFF. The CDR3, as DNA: TGTGCCAGCAGTGAACATGGGCCAGCGGGGGGGGTATTGGATGAGCAGTTCTTC.

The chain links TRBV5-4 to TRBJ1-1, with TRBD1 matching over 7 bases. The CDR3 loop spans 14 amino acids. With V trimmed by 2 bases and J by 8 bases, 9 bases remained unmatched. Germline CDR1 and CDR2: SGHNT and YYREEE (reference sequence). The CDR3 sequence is CASSLAGGVLEAFF. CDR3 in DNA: TGTGCCAGCAGCTTAGCAGGGGGAGTCCTGGAAGCTTTCTTT.

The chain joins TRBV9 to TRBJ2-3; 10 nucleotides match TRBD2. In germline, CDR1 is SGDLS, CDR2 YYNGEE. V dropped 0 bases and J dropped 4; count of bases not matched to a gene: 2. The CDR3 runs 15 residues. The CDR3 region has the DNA TGTGCCAGCAGCGTAGAAGCGGGGGGGCCAGATACGCAGTATTTT. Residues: CASSVEAGGPDTQYF.